This T cell receptor (beta chain) was captured by sequencing in a study of CD8+CD57+ T cells in acquired aplastic anemia. Turning to the study itself: Quantities of DNA derived from sorted CD4+ and CD8+ cells averaged approximately 3 ug. Study-wide findings and caveats: The study identified twenty-nine CD8+ CDR3 sequences shared by patients and controls.

This clonotype was seen a few times. Its antigen is currently unknown. All sequencing subjects had displayed CD8+CD57+ cell expansion on flow cytometry. Each patient had severe acquired aplastic anemia. Genomic DNA served as template for TCR beta VDJ and CDR3 profiling. TCRdb analysed the reads with MiXCR anew, one entry per CDR3 protein. The sample lists approximately 470,000 distinct CDR3 sequences; around 30% were seen once. Germline assignment: CDR1 MNHEY and CDR2 SVGEGT. Deletions cut 0 bases from V and 5 bases from J, with 16 bases between. The CDR3 has 16 amino acids. The clonotype originates from a human donor with aplastic anemia. The sample consisted of sorted CD4+, CD8+, or CD8+CD57+ T cells (not recorded which) from PBMCs. The chain carries TRBV6-2 or TRBV6-3 and TRBJ1-2; unclear D gene. The CDR3 reads CASSYSNPDLSYGYTF. The CDR3 coding sequence is TGTGCCAGCAGTTACTCGAATCCAGATCTCTCTTATGGCTACACCTTC.